A selection of T cell receptor beta chains follows, all from one sample in a study of blood T cell repertoires in COVID-19. Some clones are missing from TCRdb's copy, which holds only in-frame ones; the method was immunoSEQ multiplex PCR. In the table there are around 110,000 clones, approximately 90% of which are singletons. The sample consisted of peripheral blood. These receptor sequences come from a human donor with active COVID-19. The donor label of this sample is uncertain. The CDR3 runs from the conserved cysteine through the conserved F or W. A D gene is named only where the DNA matches it firmly. Where a row states a size, it is once, few, many or the class of an expanded clone; other rows omit it.

D	V	size	J	DNA	CDR3
-	TRBV6-1	-	TRBJ1-1	TGTGCCAGCAGTGAAGCGGGGAGTGGTACTGAAGCTTTCTTT	CASSEAGSGTEAFF
TRBD1	TRBV6-1	-	TRBJ1-5	TGTGCCAGCAGTGGCCGGGACAGGGGTCTTGTCAATCAGCCCCAGCATTTT	CASSGRDRGLVNQPQHF
-	TRBV4-3	-	TRBJ1-2	TGCGCCAGCGGAGACACAGGGACGGGCTATGGCTACACCTTC	CASGDTGTGYGYTF
-	TRBV4-1	-	TRBJ1-5	TGCGCCAGCAGCCAAGACCCAGGAAATCAGCCCCAGCATTTT	CASSQDPGNQPQHF
TRBD1	TRBV7-9	-	TRBJ1-2	TGTGCCAGCAGACAAACGGGACAGCACTTCTATGGCTACACCTTC	CASRQTGQHFYGYTF
TRBD1	TRBV6-5	-	TRBJ2-5	TGTGCCAGCAGTTACGGGGACAGTCAAGAGGCCCAGTACTTC	CASSYGDSQEAQYF
-	TRBV19	-	TRBJ2-2	TGTGCCAGTATTGACCCCTACCAGGCCGGGGAGCTGTTTTTT	CASIDPYQAGELFF
-	TRBV6-2/TRBV6-3	-	TRBJ1-1	TGTGCCAGCAGTTCCGGTGAGTACACTGAAGCTTTCTTT	CASSSGEYTEAFF
TRBD1	TRBV4-3	-	TRBJ1-5	TGCGCCAGCAGCCAAGATTTTGGGGACAGGGTCAATCCCCAGCATTTT	CASSQDFGDRVNPQHF
-	TRBV28	-	TRBJ1-2	TGTGCCAGCAGTTTGTTGCTAGGCTATGGCTACACCTTC	CASSLLLGYGYTF
TRBD1	TRBV6-2/TRBV6-3	-	TRBJ1-2	TGTGCCAGCAGTTACTTGACAGGGGGCGAAGCACCCTATGGCTACACCTTC	CASSYLTGGEAPYGYTF
TRBD2	TRBV10-3	-	TRBJ2-3	TGTGCCATCAGCATAGCGGGGGGGCATGGAGATACGCAGTATTTT	CAISIAGGHGDTQYF
-	TRBV3-1/TRBV3-2	-	TRBJ1-1	TGTGCCAGCAGCCTGGACAGAATGAACACTGAAGCTTTCTTT	CASSLDRMNTEAFF
TRBD1	TRBV30	-	TRBJ1-6	TGTGCCTGGAAAGGGACAGGAAATTCACCCCTCCACTTT	CAWKGTGNSPLHF
-	TRBV4-2	once	TRBJ2-2	TGTGCCAGCCGCGATAACACCGGGGAGCTGTTTTTT	CASRDNTGELFF
-	TRBV6-2/TRBV6-3	-	TRBJ2-7	TGTGCCAGCAGTTCAAGGGACAACCACGAGCAGTACTTC	CASSSRDNHEQYF
-	TRBV9	-	TRBJ2-5	TGTGCCAGCAGCGCGACGGGATACCAAGAGACCCAGTACTTC	CASSATGYQETQYF
-	TRBV19	-	TRBJ1-3	TGTGCCAGTAGTCTAAAGGGGTATGGAAACACCATATATTTT	CASSLKGYGNTIYF
TRBD1	TRBV28	-	TRBJ2-3	TGTGCCAGCAGTAGAGACAGGGCCCGTTCTAGCACAGATACGCAGTATTTT	CASSRDRARSSTDTQYF
-	TRBV5-5	-	TRBJ2-2	TGTGCCAGCAGCTTGTTCGTGACCGGGGAGCTGTTTTTT	CASSLFVTGELFF
TRBD1	TRBV28	-	TRBJ1-1	TGTGCCAGCAGTTCTCTCAGAAAGATGGACAGGGTGGGTGAAGCTTTCTTT	CASSSLRKMDRVGEAFF
-	TRBV25-1	-	TRBJ2-7	TGTGCCAGCAGGGAACCGGGACACTACTTTTCCTACGAGCAGTACTTC	CASREPGHYFSYEQYF
-	TRBV4-3	-	TRBJ1-5	TGCGCCAGCAGCCAAACTGACAGATCCCCAGGGCCCCAGCATTTT	CASSQTDRSPGPQHF
TRBD1	TRBV19	-	TRBJ1-2	TGTGCCAGTAGTATAGGCAGGGGGCCCTATGGCTACACCTTC	CASSIGRGPYGYTF
-	TRBV6-2/TRBV6-3	-	TRBJ2-5	TGTGCCAGCAGTTACTCTCTTAGCAGGGGAAAAGAGACCCAGTACTTC	CASSYSLSRGKETQYF
TRBD2	TRBV11-2	-	TRBJ2-3	TGTGCCAGCAGCTTCCGACTAGCGGGGGATACAGATACGCAGTATTTT	CASSFRLAGDTDTQYF
TRBD1	TRBV12-5	-	TRBJ2-2	TGTGCTAGTGGTTCAGACAGGGGGCAGGCCGGGGAGCTGTTTTTT	CASGSDRGQAGELFF
-	TRBV30	once	TRBJ1-3	TGTGCCTGGAGTGTAGGCAGGCAGGCTGGAAACACCATATATTTT	CAWSVGRQAGNTIYF
-	TRBV6-1	-	TRBJ1-2	TGTGCCAGCAGTGCAGAACCCGTAGGGGTAAGCTATGGCTACACCTTC	CASSAEPVGVSYGYTF
TRBD1	TRBV18	-	TRBJ1-5	TGTGCCAGCTCGTACCTAGGGGGCGCCAATCAGCCCCAGCATTTT	CASSYLGGANQPQHF
-	TRBV6-5	-	TRBJ1-5	TGTGCCAGCAGTTACCGCTTTACAGGGATCAATCAGCCCCAGCATTTT	CASSYRFTGINQPQHF
TRBD1	TRBV27	-	TRBJ1-2	TGTGCCAGCAGTTTAGTTAGGACAGGGCGGCCGTATGTCTATGGCTACACCTTC	CASSLVRTGRPYVYGYTF
TRBD1	TRBV3-1/TRBV3-2	few	TRBJ1-1	TGTGCCAGCAGCCAAGAGACAGGGCCAGCTTTCTTT	CASSQETGPAFF
TRBD1	TRBV3-1/TRBV3-2	-	TRBJ2-7	TGTGCCAGCAGCCAAGAGCGGGGACAGGGCCCAGGCCCCTACGAGCAGTACTTC	CASSQERGQGPGPYEQYF
-	TRBV4-2	-	TRBJ1-2	TGTGCCAGCAGCCAAGCTACAGGCGGGGGCTATGGCTACACCTTC	CASSQATGGGYGYTF
-	TRBV4-1	-	TRBJ2-1	TGCGCCAGCAGCCAAGATGGCTACAGGGACTCCTACAATGAGCAGTTCTTC	CASSQDGYRDSYNEQFF
TRBD1	TRBV10-1	-	TRBJ2-7	TGCGCCAGCAGCCGGGACAGCCTCGAGGAGCAGTACTTC	CASSRDSLEEQYF
-	TRBV11-2	-	TRBJ2-3	TGTGCCAGCAGCCCAGTCCGGGGGGCCATATCGGATACGCAGTATTTT	CASSPVRGAISDTQYF
TRBD1	TRBV3-1/TRBV3-2	-	TRBJ1-3	TGTGCCAGCAGCTCCAGGGGGTCCGGAAACACCATATATTTT	CASSSRGSGNTIYF
-	TRBV25-1	-	TRBJ2-7	TGTGCCAGCAGTGGCCCTAACAGGGTTGCCTACGAGCAGTACTTC	CASSGPNRVAYEQYF
TRBD1	TRBV4-3	-	TRBJ1-1	TGCGCCAGCAACGACAGGGCTTTGGGGAACACTGAAGCTTTCTTT	CASNDRALGNTEAFF
TRBD2	TRBV6-4	-	TRBJ2-3	TGTGCCAGCAGTGAAGCGGGGGGCACAGATACGCAGTATTTT	CASSEAGGTDTQYF
TRBD2	TRBV7-2	-	TRBJ2-1	TGTGCCAGCAGCTCACCGGGACTAGCCGGCAATGAGCAGTTCTTC	CASSSPGLAGNEQFF
-	TRBV19	once	TRBJ1-4	TGTGCCAGTAGTATACAGGGGCGTGACGAAAAACTGTTTTTT	CASSIQGRDEKLFF
-	TRBV6-5	-	TRBJ1-2	TGTGCCAGCAGTTACGATCACAGTTCTTATGGCTACACCTTC	CASSYDHSSYGYTF
-	TRBV7-6	-	TRBJ2-1	TGTGCCAGCAGCTTAGGGTCTGGAGTGAACAATGAGCAGTTCTTC	CASSLGSGVNNEQFF
-	TRBV9	-	TRBJ1-1	TGTGCCAGCAGTCCAGCCGTTAGAGGGAGGGACACTGAAGCTTTCTTT	CASSPAVRGRDTEAFF